The 5 T cell receptor beta chains below come from one sample, sequenced in a study of blood T cell repertoires in COVID-19. Method: immunoSEQ multiplex PCR; TCRdb's copy keeps in-frame clones and lacks some. This table holds about 240,000 clones, roughly 90% found once. Sequencing was carried out using PBMCs or T cells enriched from blood (not recorded which). The receptors here all came from a woman aged 30 to 39 with acute COVID-19.

With regard to this clone: The junction departs from germline at one end; a sequencing error may be responsible. This chain uses TRBV2 with TRBJ1-1; TRBD1 matches 9 bases. The CDR3 is 14 amino acids. Per the germline V gene, CDR1 is SNHLY and CDR2 is FYNNEI. The CDR3 DNA reads TGTGCCAGCAGTCCCCTCACCCCGGGACAGGGCTTCCTCTTT. Its protein product is CASSPLTPGQGFLF.

Only a few counts were recorded for this clone. J is TRBJ1-2 and V is TRBV7-2; 7 bases align to TRBD1. Looked up from germline, CDR1 is SGHTA and CDR2 is FQGNSA. Trimming removed 1 base from V and 6 bases from J; junction bases left unmatched: 2. The CDR3 runs 13 residues. The CDR3 sequence: CASSLVGTDGYTF. CDR3 nucleotide sequence: TGTGCCAGCAGCTTAGTGGGGACAGATGGCTACACCTTC.

The chain recombines TRBV10-3 with TRBJ2-2, with TRBD1 matching 9 bases. This CDR3 has 15 amino acids. The ends lost 8 bases at V and 3 bases at J; junction bases unmatched: 7. Per germline, CDR1 ENHRY and CDR2 SYGVKD. CDR3 in amino acids: CAIDKGQGDTGELFF. The DNA of the CDR3 is TGTGCCATCGATAAGGGACAGGGCGACACCGGGGAGCTGTTTTTT.

V gene TRBV30 combines with J gene TRBJ1-5; possibly TRBD1 for D (5 bases). Germline V lookup: CDR1 GTSNPN, CDR2 SVGIG (reference sequence). The CDR3 covers 13 residues. V lost 0 bases and J 11 bases, leaving 14 bases between the germline ends. CDR3 sequence reads: CAWSVEGRGTQHF. The CDR3 DNA sequence: TGTGCCTGGAGTGTAGAAGGTAGGGGAACCCAGCATTTT.

The J gene is TRBJ1-5, the V gene TRBV19; tentatively, D is TRBD1 (5 bases). V dropped 1 base and J dropped 2 bases, with 15 bases sitting between them. CDR1 and CDR2 (germline): LNHDA, SQIVND (reference sequence). This CDR3 is built from 17 residues. The CDR3 spells CASSIGGLLVGNQPQHF. The CDR3 DNA sequence: TGTGCCAGTAGTATAGGGGGCCTCCTTGTAGGCAATCAGCCCCAGCATTTT.